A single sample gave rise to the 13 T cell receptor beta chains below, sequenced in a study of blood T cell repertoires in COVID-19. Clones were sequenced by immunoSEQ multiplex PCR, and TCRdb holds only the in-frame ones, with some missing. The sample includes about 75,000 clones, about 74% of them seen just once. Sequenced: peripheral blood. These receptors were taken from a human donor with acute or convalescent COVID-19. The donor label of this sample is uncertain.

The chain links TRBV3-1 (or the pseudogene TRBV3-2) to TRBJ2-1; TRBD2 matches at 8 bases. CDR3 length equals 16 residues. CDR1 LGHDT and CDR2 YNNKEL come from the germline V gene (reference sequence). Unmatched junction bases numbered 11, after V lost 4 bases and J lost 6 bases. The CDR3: CASSRRGVAGSNEQFF. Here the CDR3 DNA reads TGTGCCAGCAGCCGCCGTGGGGTAGCGGGAAGCAATGAGCAGTTCTTC.

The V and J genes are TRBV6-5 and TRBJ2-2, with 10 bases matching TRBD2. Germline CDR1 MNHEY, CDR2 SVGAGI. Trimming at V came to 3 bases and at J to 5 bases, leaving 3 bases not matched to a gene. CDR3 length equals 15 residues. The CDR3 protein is CASSYVSGGTGELFF. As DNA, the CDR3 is TGTGCCAGCAGTTATGTTAGCGGGGGGACCGGGGAGCTGTTTTTT.

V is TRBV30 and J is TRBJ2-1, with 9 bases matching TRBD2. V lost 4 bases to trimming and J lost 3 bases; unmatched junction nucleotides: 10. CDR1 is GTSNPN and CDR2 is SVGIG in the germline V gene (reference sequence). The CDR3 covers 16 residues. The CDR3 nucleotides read TGTGCCTGGACCCCCGGGGCTAGCGGGGTCTACAATGAGCAGTTCTTC. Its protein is CAWTPGASGVYNEQFF. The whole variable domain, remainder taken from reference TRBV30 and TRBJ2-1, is SQTIHQWPATLVQPVGSPLSLECTVEGTSNPNLYWYRQAAGRGLQLLFYSVGIGQISSEVPQNLSASRPQDRQFILSSKKLLLSDSGFYLCAWTPGASGVYNEQFFGPGTRLTVL.

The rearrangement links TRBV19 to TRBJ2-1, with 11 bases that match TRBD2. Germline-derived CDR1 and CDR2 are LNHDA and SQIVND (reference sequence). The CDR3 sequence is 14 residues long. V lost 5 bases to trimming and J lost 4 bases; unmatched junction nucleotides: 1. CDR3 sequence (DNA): TGTGCCAGTAGTGGACTAGCGGGTTACAATGAGCAGTTCTTC. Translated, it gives CASSGLAGYNEQFF.

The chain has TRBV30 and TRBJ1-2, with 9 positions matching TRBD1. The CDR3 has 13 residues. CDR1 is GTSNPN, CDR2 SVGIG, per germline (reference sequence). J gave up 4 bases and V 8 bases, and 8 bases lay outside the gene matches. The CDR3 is CARTGEGAYGYTF. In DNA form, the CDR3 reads TGTGCCCGGACAGGGGAAGGGGCCTATGGCTACACCTTC.

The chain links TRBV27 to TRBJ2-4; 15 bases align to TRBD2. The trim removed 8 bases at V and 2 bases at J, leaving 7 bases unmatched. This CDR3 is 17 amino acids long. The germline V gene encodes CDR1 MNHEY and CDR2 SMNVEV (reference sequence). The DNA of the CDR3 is TGTGCCAGCGGCAGGGGACTAGCGGGGGGTTCCAAAAACATTCAGTACTTC. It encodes CASGRGLAGGSKNIQYF.

This chain's CDR3 is CASTPGSLNTEAFF. In DNA, the CDR3 is TGTGCCAGCACCCCCGGGTCCCTGAACACTGAAGCTTTCTTT. The genes are TRBV6-5 and TRBJ1-1; D is uncertain. The V gene lost 7 bases and the J gene lost 0 bases, with 12 bases spanning the gap. This CDR3 has 14 residues. CDR1 and CDR2 from the germline V gene are MNHEY and SVGAGI.

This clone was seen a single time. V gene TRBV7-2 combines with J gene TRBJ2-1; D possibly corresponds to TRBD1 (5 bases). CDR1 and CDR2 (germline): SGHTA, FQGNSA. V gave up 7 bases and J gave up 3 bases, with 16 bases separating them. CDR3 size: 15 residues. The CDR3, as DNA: TGTGCCAGCACCCCTCGGCCAGGGCACTACAATGAGCAGTTCTTC. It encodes CASTPRPGHYNEQFF.

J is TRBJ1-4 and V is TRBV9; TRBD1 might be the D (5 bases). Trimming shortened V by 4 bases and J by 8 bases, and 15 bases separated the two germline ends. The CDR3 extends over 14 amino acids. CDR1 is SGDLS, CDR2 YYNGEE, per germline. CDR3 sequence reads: CASSFSGQGEKLFF. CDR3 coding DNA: TGTGCCAGCAGCTTTTCAGGGCAGGGAGAAAAACTGTTTTTT. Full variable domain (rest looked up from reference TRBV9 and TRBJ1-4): DSGVTQTPKHLITATGQRVTLRCSPRSGDLSVYWYQQSLDQGLQFLIQYYNGEERAKGNILERFSAQQFPDLHSELNLSSLELGDSALYFCASSFSGQGEKLFFGSGTQLSVL.

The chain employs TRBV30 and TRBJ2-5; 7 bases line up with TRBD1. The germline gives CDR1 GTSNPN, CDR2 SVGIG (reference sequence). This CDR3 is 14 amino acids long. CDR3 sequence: CALGTVAFGETQYF. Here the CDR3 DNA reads TGTGCATTGGGGACAGTGGCTTTTGGGGAGACCCAGTACTTC.

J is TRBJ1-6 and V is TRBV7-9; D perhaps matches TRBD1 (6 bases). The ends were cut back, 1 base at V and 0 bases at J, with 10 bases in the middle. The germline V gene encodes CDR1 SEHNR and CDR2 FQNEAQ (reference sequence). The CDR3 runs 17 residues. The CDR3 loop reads CASSLERGSSYNSPLHF. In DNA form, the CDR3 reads TGTGCCAGCAGCTTAGAAAGGGGGAGCTCCTATAATTCACCCCTCCACTTT.

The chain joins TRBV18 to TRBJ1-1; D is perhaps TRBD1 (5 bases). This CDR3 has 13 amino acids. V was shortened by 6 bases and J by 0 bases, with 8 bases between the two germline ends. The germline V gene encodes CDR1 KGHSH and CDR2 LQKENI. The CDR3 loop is CASSDKLNTEAFF. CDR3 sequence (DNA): TGTGCCAGCTCGGACAAACTGAACACTGAAGCTTTCTTT.

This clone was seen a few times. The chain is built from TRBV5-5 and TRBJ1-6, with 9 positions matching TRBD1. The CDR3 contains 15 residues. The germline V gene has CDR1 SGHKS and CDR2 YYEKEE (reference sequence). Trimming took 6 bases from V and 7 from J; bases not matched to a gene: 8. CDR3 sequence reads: CASNVWDRDNSPLHF. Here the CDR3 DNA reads TGTGCCAGCAACGTATGGGACAGGGACAATTCACCCCTCCACTTT. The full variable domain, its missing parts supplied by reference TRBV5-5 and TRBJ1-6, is DAGVTQSPTHLIKTRGQQVTLRCSPISGHKSVSWYQQVLGQGPQFIFQYYEKEERGRGNFPDRFSARQFPNYSSELNVNALLLGDSALYLCASNVWDRDNSPLHFGNGTRLTVT.